Listed below are T cell receptor beta chains from one sample, sequenced in a study of CD8 T cells in ankylosing spondylitis. TCRdb ran MiXCR on the 5' RACE reads and lists one entry per CDR3 protein. The sample has a few hundred thousand distinct CDR3 sequences; over 15% are singletons. The sample was blood, either unsorted or a sorted T cell fraction (not recorded which). The source is a male donor with ankylosing spondylitis or in good health (not recorded which). Each CDR3 is given with its conserved first and last residue. The order of the fields is V gene, D gene, clone size, J gene, CDR3 DNA, CDR3 protein. The D gene is left open where the match is weak. Expanded clones get a size class; other rows say once, few or many, or leave the size out.

V gene: TRBV20-1
D gene: TRBD1
clone size: few
J gene: TRBJ1-2
CDR3 DNA: TGCAGTGCTGCGATGGGACAGGGCTTTGGCTACACCTTC
CDR3 protein: CSAAMGQGFGYTF

V gene: TRBV7-2
D gene: .
clone size: .
J gene: TRBJ1-5
CDR3 DNA: TGTGCCAGCAGCCGGGACTCGTGGGATCAGCCCCAGCATTTT
CDR3 protein: CASSRDSWDQPQHF

V gene: TRBV28
D gene: TRBD1
clone size: many
J gene: TRBJ2-1
CDR3 DNA: TGTGCCAGCAGACTAGGACAGGTTGGCAACAATGAGCAGTTCTTC
CDR3 protein: CASRLGQVGNNEQFF

V gene: TRBV9
D gene: TRBD1
clone size: .
J gene: TRBJ1-1
CDR3 DNA: TGTGCCAGCAGCGTAGTGCAGGGGGCTAGCACTGAAGCTTTCTTT
CDR3 protein: CASSVVQGASTEAFF

V gene: TRBV6-1
D gene: TRBD1
clone size: .
J gene: TRBJ1-5
CDR3 DNA: TGTACCAGCAGCCCACAGGGGGAACAGCCCCAGCATTTT
CDR3 protein: CTSSPQGEQPQHF

V gene: TRBV20-1
D gene: .
clone size: .
J gene: TRBJ1-1
CDR3 DNA: TGCAGTGTGCTGCCAGAAGCTTTCTTT
CDR3 protein: CSVLPEAFF

V gene: TRBV25-1
D gene: .
clone size: few
J gene: TRBJ1-4
CDR3 DNA: TGTGCCAGCAGTGCGGCAGGGGTGGAAAAACTGTTTTTT
CDR3 protein: CASSAAGVEKLFF

V gene: TRBV5-1
D gene: .
clone size: many
J gene: TRBJ2-3
CDR3 DNA: TGCGCCAGCAGCTTGAACCCGTTCACAGATACGCAGTATTTT
CDR3 protein: CASSLNPFTDTQYF

V gene: TRBV20-1
D gene: .
clone size: .
J gene: TRBJ2-4
CDR3 DNA: TGCAGTGCTAGAGATCCGGCAGGGTGGGACATTCAGTACTTC
CDR3 protein: CSARDPAGWDIQYF

V gene: TRBV10-3
D gene: TRBD2
clone size: few
J gene: TRBJ2-3
CDR3 DNA: TGTGCCATCGGACCTACTAGCGGGGGGCGCACAGATACGCAGTATTTT
CDR3 protein: CAIGPTSGGRTDTQYF

V gene: TRBV12-3/TRBV12-4
D gene: TRBD2
clone size: few
J gene: TRBJ2-5
CDR3 DNA: TGTGCCAGCAGCCGCGGACTAGCGGGATACCAAGAGACCCAGTACTTC
CDR3 protein: CASSRGLAGYQETQYF

V gene: TRBV7-8
D gene: TRBD1
clone size: .
J gene: TRBJ2-2
CDR3 DNA: TGTGCCAGCAGCGGAGACAGGGGGCACGGGGAGCTGTTTTTT
CDR3 protein: CASSGDRGHGELFF

V gene: TRBV20-1
D gene: .
clone size: .
J gene: TRBJ2-3
CDR3 DNA: TGCAGTGCTAGAGCGGGGCCGGGGGATACGCAGTATTTT
CDR3 protein: CSARAGPGDTQYF

V gene: TRBV28
D gene: TRBD1
clone size: few
J gene: TRBJ1-4
CDR3 DNA: TGTGCCAGCAGTCATGGGGGGACAGGGAGGGAAAAACTGTTTTTT
CDR3 protein: CASSHGGTGREKLFF

V gene: TRBV3-1
D gene: .
clone size: few
J gene: TRBJ1-2
CDR3 DNA: TGTGCCAGCAGCCATATGCCGGCAGGCGATGGCTACACCTTC
CDR3 protein: CASSHMPAGDGYTF

V gene: TRBV4-1
D gene: .
clone size: few
J gene: TRBJ2-3
CDR3 DNA: TGCGCCAGCAGCCAAGGGCATTTTGCCACAGATACGCAGTATTTT
CDR3 protein: CASSQGHFATDTQYF

V gene: TRBV12-3/TRBV12-4
D gene: .
clone size: .
J gene: TRBJ1-1
CDR3 DNA: TGTGCCAGCAGTCGGGGGTCTGAAGCTTTCTTT
CDR3 protein: CASSRGSEAFF

V gene: TRBV15
D gene: TRBD2
clone size: many
J gene: TRBJ2-3
CDR3 DNA: TGTGCCACCAGCAGAAGAGCGGGGGCCAACACAGATACGCAGTATTTT
CDR3 protein: CATSRRAGANTDTQYF

V gene: TRBV5-1
D gene: TRBD2
clone size: few
J gene: TRBJ2-1
CDR3 DNA: TGCGCCAGCAGCTCGGGACTAGCGGGACCCAATGAGCAGTTCTTC
CDR3 protein: CASSSGLAGPNEQFF

V gene: TRBV28
D gene: TRBD1
clone size: .
J gene: TRBJ1-4
CDR3 DNA: TGTGCCAGCAGTCTCGACAGGGGCGTTGACTCTAATGAAAAACTGTTTTTT
CDR3 protein: CASSLDRGVDSNEKLFF

V gene: TRBV4-2
D gene: TRBD1
clone size: few
J gene: TRBJ1-4
CDR3 DNA: TGTGCCAGCAGCCCGAGGACAGGGTCTCAACTGGCAACTAATGAAAAACTGTTTTTT
CDR3 protein: CASSPRTGSQLATNEKLFF

V gene: TRBV27
D gene: .
clone size: many
J gene: TRBJ1-6
CDR3 DNA: TGTGCCAGCAGTCGAACAGGGAGGGATATTTCACCCCTCCACTTT
CDR3 protein: CASSRTGRDISPLHF

V gene: TRBV20-1
D gene: .
clone size: many
J gene: TRBJ1-5
CDR3 DNA: TGCAGTGCTAGTCCCCAGGGCGGGCAGCCCCAGCATTTT
CDR3 protein: CSASPQGGQPQHF

V gene: TRBV9
D gene: TRBD1
clone size: few
J gene: TRBJ2-6
CDR3 DNA: TGTGCCAGCAGCGTACCGGACAGGTCTAGCTCTGGGGCCAACGTCCTGACTTTC
CDR3 protein: CASSVPDRSSSGANVLTF

V gene: TRBV5-1
D gene: .
clone size: few
J gene: TRBJ2-1
CDR3 DNA: TGCGCCAGCAGCTTGTATGACTCCTACAATGAGCAGTTCTTC
CDR3 protein: CASSLYDSYNEQFF

V gene: TRBV3-1
D gene: .
clone size: few
J gene: TRBJ1-5
CDR3 DNA: TGTGCCAGCAGCCATGGTCATAGCAATCAGCCCCAGCATTTT
CDR3 protein: CASSHGHSNQPQHF

V gene: TRBV12-3/TRBV12-4
D gene: TRBD2
clone size: .
J gene: TRBJ2-1
CDR3 DNA: TGTGCCAGCAGTCCGCGGGGGGAAAAGGGATTCTTC
CDR3 protein: CASSPRGEKGFF

V gene: TRBV5-1
D gene: TRBD1
clone size: many
J gene: TRBJ1-2
CDR3 DNA: TGCGCCAGCAGCTCGGAGGGGGCCTATGGCTACACCTTC
CDR3 protein: CASSSEGAYGYTF

V gene: TRBV7-6
D gene: .
clone size: few
J gene: TRBJ1-1
CDR3 DNA: TGTGCCAGCAGCTTAGGACGATGGGGGAACACTGAAGCTTTCTTT
CDR3 protein: CASSLGRWGNTEAFF

V gene: TRBV27
D gene: TRBD1
clone size: .
J gene: TRBJ1-2
CDR3 DNA: TGTGCCAGCAGTATAACAGGGGGCCCATACTATGGCTACACCTTC
CDR3 protein: CASSITGGPYYGYTF

V gene: TRBV10-3
D gene: .
clone size: many
J gene: TRBJ1-1
CDR3 DNA: TGTGCCATCACCGCGACAATGGACACTGAAGCTTTCTTT
CDR3 protein: CAITATMDTEAFF

V gene: TRBV4-1
D gene: TRBD2
clone size: .
J gene: TRBJ2-4
CDR3 DNA: TGCGCCAGCAGCCACAGCGGGGGGGCTAGAATTCAGTACTTC
CDR3 protein: CASSHSGGARIQYF

V gene: TRBV10-3
D gene: .
clone size: few
J gene: TRBJ1-4
CDR3 DNA: TGTGCCATCAGTGAGTCCTCACAGCCGAATGAAAAACTGTTTTTT
CDR3 protein: CAISESSQPNEKLFF

V gene: TRBV29-1
D gene: TRBD2
clone size: many
J gene: TRBJ2-2
CDR3 DNA: TGCAGCGGGGGACTAACGGGCACCGGGGAGCTGTTTTTT
CDR3 protein: CSGGLTGTGELFF

V gene: TRBV6-1
D gene: TRBD2
clone size: few
J gene: TRBJ2-3
CDR3 DNA: TGTGCCAGCCTCGTTAGCGGGGCTAGCACAGATACGCAGTATTTT
CDR3 protein: CASLVSGASTDTQYF

V gene: TRBV30
D gene: .
clone size: .
J gene: TRBJ1-4
CDR3 DNA: TGTGCCTGGGCGAGGCCGGGGAGGGCAACTAATGAAAAACTGTTTTTT
CDR3 protein: CAWARPGRATNEKLFF

V gene: TRBV5-1
D gene: TRBD2
clone size: .
J gene: TRBJ2-5
CDR3 DNA: TGCGCCAGCAGCTTGGGGCGCCACTCTAGCGGGAGTGCTACCTTTCAAGAGACCCAGTACTTC
CDR3 protein: CASSLGRHSSGSATFQETQYF

V gene: TRBV20-1
D gene: TRBD1
clone size: .
J gene: TRBJ1-1
CDR3 DNA: TGCAGTGCTAGCGTCTTGGACAGGGTTAGGACTGAAGCTTTCTTT
CDR3 protein: CSASVLDRVRTEAFF

V gene: TRBV4-1
D gene: .
clone size: many
J gene: TRBJ1-1
CDR3 DNA: TGCGCCAGCAGCCCTCCTCTGAACACTGAAGCTTTCTTT
CDR3 protein: CASSPPLNTEAFF

V gene: TRBV2
D gene: .
clone size: .
J gene: TRBJ1-1
CDR3 DNA: TGTGCCAGCGGGGGAGGTCTTAACACTGAAGCTTTCTTT
CDR3 protein: CASGGGLNTEAFF

V gene: TRBV15
D gene: .
clone size: few
J gene: TRBJ2-5
CDR3 DNA: TGTGCCACCAGCAGAGATCAGGGTGCGCGGGAGACCCAGTACTTC
CDR3 protein: CATSRDQGARETQYF

V gene: TRBV7-2
D gene: .
clone size: few
J gene: TRBJ1-2
CDR3 DNA: TGTGCCAGCAGCTTAGCTACAGGGTCCGCTAACTATGGCTACACCTTC
CDR3 protein: CASSLATGSANYGYTF

V gene: TRBV12-3/TRBV12-4
D gene: .
clone size: .
J gene: TRBJ2-3
CDR3 DNA: TGTGCCAGCAGGAGGGATATGCCGGATACGCAGTATTTT
CDR3 protein: CASRRDMPDTQYF

V gene: TRBV24-1
D gene: .
clone size: .
J gene: TRBJ2-2
CDR3 DNA: TGTGCCACCGATAACAGGGTGGGCACCGGGGAGCTGTTTTTT
CDR3 protein: CATDNRVGTGELFF

V gene: TRBV20-1
D gene: TRBD1
clone size: .
J gene: TRBJ2-6
CDR3 DNA: TGCAGTGCCTCGACAGGGGGCGGCTCTGGGGCCAACGTCCTGACTTTC
CDR3 protein: CSASTGGGSGANVLTF

V gene: TRBV5-1
D gene: .
clone size: few
J gene: TRBJ2-3
CDR3 DNA: TGCGCCAGCAGCTCAGGGGTTGTTAGCACAGATACGCAGTATTTT
CDR3 protein: CASSSGVVSTDTQYF

V gene: TRBV6-1
D gene: .
clone size: many
J gene: TRBJ2-4
CDR3 DNA: TGTGCCAGCAGCCCTTCGCCGGGGGTCCAAAACATTCAGTACTTC
CDR3 protein: CASSPSPGVQNIQYF

V gene: TRBV2
D gene: TRBD1
clone size: few
J gene: TRBJ1-1
CDR3 DNA: TGTGCCAGCAGGCCGGGACAGGTGGGCACTGAAGCTTTCTTT
CDR3 protein: CASRPGQVGTEAFF

V gene: TRBV29-1
D gene: .
clone size: few
J gene: TRBJ1-2
CDR3 DNA: TGCAGCGTGCGGGCAGGGGCGAACTATGGCTACACCTTC
CDR3 protein: CSVRAGANYGYTF

V gene: TRBV25-1
D gene: .
clone size: .
J gene: TRBJ1-1
CDR3 DNA: TGTGCCAGCAGCGACTGGCAGGGGAACACTGAAGCTTTCTTT
CDR3 protein: CASSDWQGNTEAFF

V gene: TRBV12-3/TRBV12-4
D gene: TRBD1
clone size: .
J gene: TRBJ2-2
CDR3 DNA: TGTGCCAGCAGGTACCGGGACAGGGACACCGGGGAGCTGTTTTTT
CDR3 protein: CASRYRDRDTGELFF

V gene: TRBV12-3/TRBV12-4
D gene: .
clone size: few
J gene: TRBJ2-5
CDR3 DNA: TGTGCCAGCAGTTTAGGCGGGGACCAAGAGACCCAGTACTTC
CDR3 protein: CASSLGGDQETQYF

V gene: TRBV29-1
D gene: .
clone size: .
J gene: TRBJ2-2
CDR3 DNA: TGCAGCGTTGTAGGGTCCAACACCGGGGAGCTGTTTTTT
CDR3 protein: CSVVGSNTGELFF

V gene: TRBV5-1
D gene: TRBD1
clone size: few
J gene: TRBJ2-2
CDR3 DNA: TGCGCCAGCAGCGCCGGGACAGGGCACGGGGAGCTGTTTTTT
CDR3 protein: CASSAGTGHGELFF

V gene: TRBV29-1
D gene: .
clone size: few
J gene: TRBJ2-1
CDR3 DNA: TGCAGCGTTGAGCAGCCAAGTGAGCAGTTCTTC
CDR3 protein: CSVEQPSEQFF

V gene: TRBV3-1
D gene: .
clone size: .
J gene: TRBJ2-3
CDR3 DNA: TGTGCCAGCAGCCAAGGGCTCGGGACCCAAGGGGATACGCAGTATTTT
CDR3 protein: CASSQGLGTQGDTQYF

V gene: TRBV2
D gene: .
clone size: few
J gene: TRBJ2-1
CDR3 DNA: TGTGCCAGCATTCTACAGGGCTCTCCCTCCTACAATGAGCAGTTCTTC
CDR3 protein: CASILQGSPSYNEQFF